These T cell receptor beta chains were read from a single sample in a study of T cell changes during pregnancy in multiple sclerosis. Only in-frame clones appear in the TCRdb table, and some are missing; sequencing was by immunoSEQ multiplex PCR. The sample lists approximately 100,000 clones, approximately 90% seen once, with around 1.2% in the top ten. The sample here was peripheral blood, taken in the second trimester of pregnancy. The origin of the receptors is a female donor with multiple sclerosis, enrolled in a pregnancy study. CDR3s include the opening cysteine and the closing phenylalanine or tryptophan. The D gene is left open where the match is weak. Clone size is given for some rows only: seen once, a few or many times, or a class if the clone is expanded.

v_call: TRBV9; j_call: TRBJ2-2; clone_size: -; d_call: TRBD1; cdr3_aa: CASSAGTGGWELFF; cdr3_nt: TGTGCCAGCAGCGCAGGGACAGGGGGCTGGGAGCTGTTTTTT
v_call: TRBV29-1; j_call: TRBJ2-7; clone_size: -; d_call: -; cdr3_aa: CSVEIGSTYEQYF; cdr3_nt: TGCAGCGTTGAAATTGGGAGTACGTACGAGCAGTACTTC
v_call: TRBV6-5; j_call: TRBJ2-1; clone_size: -; d_call: -; cdr3_aa: CASRVGGRDEQFF; cdr3_nt: TGTGCCAGCAGGGTCGGAGGTCGGGATGAGCAGTTCTTC
v_call: TRBV18; j_call: TRBJ1-5; clone_size: -; d_call: -; cdr3_aa: CASSPSKGVGQPQHF; cdr3_nt: TGTGCCAGCTCACCAAGTAAGGGGGTAGGTCAGCCCCAGCATTTT
v_call: TRBV18; j_call: TRBJ2-7; clone_size: -; d_call: TRBD1; cdr3_aa: CASSPPDRQGVDYEQYF; cdr3_nt: TGTGCCAGCTCACCCCCCGACCGACAGGGAGTAGACTACGAGCAGTACTTC
v_call: TRBV7-9; j_call: TRBJ1-2; clone_size: -; d_call: TRBD1; cdr3_aa: CASSATGGGYTF; cdr3_nt: TGTGCCAGCAGCGCGACAGGGGGTGGCTACACCTTC
v_call: TRBV4-1; j_call: TRBJ1-1; clone_size: -; d_call: TRBD1; cdr3_aa: CASSQRQGEANTEAFF; cdr3_nt: TGCGCCAGCAGCCAAAGACAGGGTGAGGCGAACACTGAAGCTTTCTTT
v_call: TRBV7-2; j_call: TRBJ1-1; clone_size: -; d_call: -; cdr3_aa: CASSLPGEVTEAFF; cdr3_nt: TGTGCCAGCAGCTTACCCGGGGAAGTCACTGAAGCTTTCTTT
v_call: TRBV7-8; j_call: TRBJ1-3; clone_size: -; d_call: TRBD1; cdr3_aa: CASSLETGGTGNTIYF; cdr3_nt: TGTGCCAGCAGCTTAGAAACAGGGGGTACAGGAAACACCATATATTTT
v_call: TRBV27; j_call: TRBJ2-1; clone_size: -; d_call: TRBD2; cdr3_aa: CASRLAGTYNEQFF; cdr3_nt: TGTGCCAGCAGGCTAGCGGGGACCTACAATGAGCAGTTCTTC
v_call: TRBV7-9; j_call: TRBJ1-1; clone_size: few; d_call: -; cdr3_aa: CASSYRQPNTEAFF; cdr3_nt: TGTGCCAGCAGCTATCGACAGCCGAACACTGAAGCTTTCTTT
v_call: TRBV19; j_call: TRBJ2-1; clone_size: -; d_call: -; cdr3_aa: CASSIDRLGQEQFF; cdr3_nt: TGTGCCAGTAGTATAGACAGGTTAGGCCAGGAGCAGTTCTTC
v_call: TRBV5-4; j_call: TRBJ2-5; clone_size: -; d_call: -; cdr3_aa: CASSVQETQYF; cdr3_nt: TGTGCCAGCAGCGTACAAGAGACCCAGTACTTC
v_call: TRBV19; j_call: TRBJ1-2; clone_size: -; d_call: -; cdr3_aa: CASTKLQGDYGYTF; cdr3_nt: TGTGCCAGTACCAAATTACAGGGTGACTATGGCTACACCTTC
v_call: TRBV6-4; j_call: TRBJ1-4; clone_size: -; d_call: TRBD1; cdr3_aa: CASSPQQGASEKLFF; cdr3_nt: TGTGCCAGCAGTCCCCAACAGGGGGCTTCTGAAAAACTGTTTTTT
v_call: TRBV10-3; j_call: TRBJ2-7; clone_size: -; d_call: TRBD1; cdr3_aa: CAIRLSDRGEQYF; cdr3_nt: TGTGCCATCAGACTGTCTGACAGGGGAGAGCAGTACTTC
v_call: TRBV18; j_call: TRBJ2-1; clone_size: -; d_call: TRBD1; cdr3_aa: CASSNSGTGRRNEQFF; cdr3_nt: TGTGCCAGCTCTAACTCCGGGACAGGGAGAAGAAATGAGCAGTTCTTC
v_call: TRBV9; j_call: TRBJ2-3; clone_size: -; d_call: TRBD2; cdr3_aa: CASSQSGTSGSSDTQYF; cdr3_nt: TGTGCCAGCAGCCAATCCGGGACTAGCGGGAGTAGCGATACGCAGTATTTT
v_call: TRBV21-1; j_call: TRBJ1-3; clone_size: -; d_call: -; cdr3_aa: CASALRAGNTIYF; cdr3_nt: TGTGCCAGCGCCCTCAGGGCCGGAAACACCATATATTTT
v_call: TRBV7-6; j_call: TRBJ1-5; clone_size: -; d_call: -; cdr3_aa: CASSLAGGGNQPQHF; cdr3_nt: TGTGCCAGCAGCTTAGCGGGGGGAGGCAATCAGCCCCAGCATTTT
v_call: TRBV7-6; j_call: TRBJ2-1; clone_size: -; d_call: TRBD1; cdr3_aa: CASSIGTGLPNEQFF; cdr3_nt: TGTGCCAGCAGCATCGGGACAGGGCTGCCAAATGAGCAGTTCTTC
v_call: TRBV4-1; j_call: TRBJ1-5; clone_size: -; d_call: TRBD1; cdr3_aa: CASSQVGQGASNQPQHF; cdr3_nt: TGCGCCAGCAGCCAAGTCGGGCAGGGGGCTAGCAATCAGCCCCAGCATTTT
v_call: TRBV19; j_call: TRBJ2-2; clone_size: -; d_call: -; cdr3_aa: CASSIDQAGELFF; cdr3_nt: TGTGCCAGTAGTATAGATCAGGCCGGGGAGCTGTTTTTT
v_call: TRBV10-3; j_call: TRBJ2-7; clone_size: -; d_call: TRBD2; cdr3_aa: CAISRTSGSSHEQYF; cdr3_nt: TGTGCCATCAGCCGTACTAGCGGGAGTTCCCACGAGCAGTACTTC
v_call: TRBV28; j_call: TRBJ2-7; clone_size: -; d_call: TRBD2; cdr3_aa: CASRPGTIHEQYF; cdr3_nt: TGTGCCAGCAGACCCGGGACTATCCACGAGCAGTACTTC
v_call: TRBV30; j_call: TRBJ1-6; clone_size: few; d_call: -; cdr3_aa: CAWRGVTNSPLHF; cdr3_nt: TGTGCCTGGAGAGGGGTAACCAATTCACCCCTCCACTTT
v_call: TRBV7-9; j_call: TRBJ1-5; clone_size: -; d_call: -; cdr3_aa: CASSLGYSNQPQHF; cdr3_nt: TGTGCCAGCAGCCTCGGGTATAGCAATCAGCCCCAGCATTTT
v_call: TRBV15; j_call: TRBJ2-1; clone_size: -; d_call: TRBD2; cdr3_aa: CAAAAGGGNEQFF; cdr3_nt: TGTGCCGCGGCGGCGGGGGGTGGCAATGAGCAGTTCTTC
v_call: TRBV25-1; j_call: TRBJ2-3; clone_size: -; d_call: TRBD2; cdr3_aa: CASSERASGRGTDTQYF; cdr3_nt: TGTGCCAGCAGTGAAAGGGCTAGCGGGAGAGGGACAGATACGCAGTATTTT
v_call: TRBV5-1; j_call: TRBJ2-3; clone_size: -; d_call: TRBD2; cdr3_aa: CASSLVGLAGVTDTQYF; cdr3_nt: TGCGCCAGCAGCTTGGTGGGACTAGCGGGAGTTACAGATACGCAGTATTTT
v_call: TRBV6-1; j_call: TRBJ1-3; clone_size: -; d_call: -; cdr3_aa: CASMISGSLNTIYF; cdr3_nt: TGTGCCAGCATGATCTCGGGAAGTCTGAACACCATATATTTT
v_call: TRBV9; j_call: TRBJ2-7; clone_size: -; d_call: TRBD1; cdr3_aa: CASSERDSIYEQYF; cdr3_nt: TGTGCCAGCAGCGAAAGGGACAGTATCTACGAGCAGTACTTC
v_call: TRBV19; j_call: TRBJ1-4; clone_size: -; d_call: -; cdr3_aa: CASSLGLQEKLFF; cdr3_nt: TGTGCCAGTAGTCTTGGACTCCAGGAAAAACTGTTTTTT
v_call: TRBV11-2; j_call: TRBJ2-1; clone_size: -; d_call: -; cdr3_aa: CASSLGRDFDEQFF; cdr3_nt: TGTGCCAGCAGCTTAGGCAGGGATTTCGATGAGCAGTTCTTC
v_call: TRBV7-2; j_call: TRBJ2-3; clone_size: -; d_call: -; cdr3_aa: CASSLLTSTDTQYF; cdr3_nt: TGTGCCAGCAGCTTACTAACTAGCACAGATACGCAGTATTTT
v_call: TRBV10-3; j_call: TRBJ2-3; clone_size: -; d_call: TRBD2; cdr3_aa: CAITSTSGSPADTQYF; cdr3_nt: TGTGCCATCACCTCGACTAGCGGGAGTCCCGCAGATACGCAGTATTTT
v_call: TRBV9; j_call: TRBJ2-1; clone_size: -; d_call: TRBD2; cdr3_aa: CASSVDPSGGHGKQFF; cdr3_nt: TGTGCCAGCAGCGTAGATCCTAGCGGGGGGCATGGGAAGCAGTTCTTC
v_call: TRBV6-1; j_call: TRBJ1-2; clone_size: -; d_call: TRBD1; cdr3_aa: CASSGTGKGYGYTF; cdr3_nt: TGTGCCAGCAGTGGGACAGGGAAGGGCTATGGCTACACCTTC
v_call: TRBV5-4; j_call: TRBJ2-2; clone_size: -; d_call: TRBD2; cdr3_aa: CASSPGLAVNTGELFF; cdr3_nt: TGTGCCAGCAGCCCGGGACTAGCTGTGAACACCGGGGAGCTGTTTTTT
v_call: TRBV29-1; j_call: TRBJ2-7; clone_size: -; d_call: TRBD1; cdr3_aa: CSAAHRGLAYEQYF; cdr3_nt: TGCAGCGCTGCCCACAGGGGGCTAGCCTACGAGCAGTACTTC
v_call: TRBV27; j_call: TRBJ2-3; clone_size: -; d_call: -; cdr3_aa: CASSYGGLVTDTQYF; cdr3_nt: TGTGCCAGCAGTTACGGGGGGCTCGTGACAGATACGCAGTATTTT
v_call: TRBV5-1; j_call: TRBJ1-2; clone_size: -; d_call: TRBD1; cdr3_aa: CASSTRTGANYGYTF; cdr3_nt: TGCGCCAGCAGCACCCGGACAGGAGCAAACTATGGCTACACCTTC
v_call: TRBV18; j_call: TRBJ2-6; clone_size: -; d_call: -; cdr3_aa: CASSPRSGSGANVLTF; cdr3_nt: TGTGCCAGCTCACCCCGTTCCGGCTCTGGGGCCAACGTCCTGACTTTC
v_call: TRBV15; j_call: TRBJ2-5; clone_size: -; d_call: -; cdr3_aa: CATSIRHTQETQYF; cdr3_nt: TGTGCCACCAGCATTCGACATACTCAAGAGACCCAGTACTTC
v_call: TRBV7-9; j_call: TRBJ2-7; clone_size: once; d_call: -; cdr3_aa: CASSLERLAFSYEQYF; cdr3_nt: TGTGCCAGCAGCTTAGAAAGGCTAGCCTTCTCCTACGAGCAGTACTTC
v_call: TRBV7-2; j_call: TRBJ1-2; clone_size: -; d_call: -; cdr3_aa: CASWGRYGYTF; cdr3_nt: TGTGCCAGCTGGGGGCGTTATGGCTACACCTTC
v_call: TRBV30; j_call: TRBJ2-3; clone_size: -; d_call: -; cdr3_aa: CAWSDSTDTQYF; cdr3_nt: TGTGCCTGGAGTGACTCCACAGATACGCAGTATTTT
v_call: TRBV19; j_call: TRBJ1-2; clone_size: -; d_call: -; cdr3_aa: CASNDAWRRAYTF; cdr3_nt: TGTGCCAGTAACGACGCGTGGAGGAGGGCCTACACCTTC
v_call: TRBV6-1; j_call: TRBJ1-2; clone_size: -; d_call: -; cdr3_aa: CASSDRGANYGYTF; cdr3_nt: TGTGCCAGCAGTGACAGGGGAGCTAACTATGGCTACACCTTC
v_call: TRBV25-1; j_call: TRBJ2-7; clone_size: -; d_call: -; cdr3_aa: CASSELVAYEQYF; cdr3_nt: TGTGCCAGCAGTGAATTGGTAGCCTACGAGCAGTACTTC
v_call: TRBV2; j_call: TRBJ2-5; clone_size: -; d_call: TRBD1; cdr3_aa: CASSLRDRDFRKTQYF; cdr3_nt: TGTGCCAGCTCTCTTAGGGACAGGGATTTCAGGAAGACCCAGTACTTC
v_call: TRBV30; j_call: TRBJ1-4; clone_size: -; d_call: -; cdr3_aa: CAWTLGGAPTNEKLFF; cdr3_nt: TGTGCCTGGACCCTTGGGGGGGCCCCCACTAATGAAAAACTGTTTTTT